Below are 21 T cell receptor beta chains sequenced from a single sample in a study of human T cells and chemical hapten exposure. MiXCR was run by TCRdb on the RACE reads, yielding one entry per CDR3 protein. The repertoire holds more than 100,000 distinct CDR3 sequences, around 11% seen once, with 2% to 2.5% in the top ten. Stated time point: patch test 3, about 24 weeks after DPC sensitization. The treatment: therapeutic diphenylcyclopropenone sensitization with weekly scalp DPC. The specimen comprised whole blood, sampled in connection with sensitization to the hapten diphenylcyclopropenone (DPC). The receptors derive from a woman aged 45-65 years with alopecia areata. Some clones in this sample may be carry-over from other donors' samples.

This clonotype showed up just a few times. The chain combines TRBV18 with TRBJ2-1; tentative D call: TRBD1 (6 bases). V was pared by 8 bases and J by 4 bases, with 6 bases between. Germline V gene data show CDR1 as KGHSH and CDR2 as LQKENI. CDR3 size: 11 residues. The CDR3 protein is CASQGYNEQFF. CDR3 nucleotide sequence: TGTGCCAGCCAGGGGTACAATGAGCAGTTCTTC.

V gene TRBV2 combines with J gene TRBJ2-2, with 10 positions matching TRBD2. V was clipped by 6 bases and J by 0 bases; unmatched bases: 13. This CDR3 is built from 19 residues. Germline assignment: CDR1 SNHLY and CDR2 FYNNEI. This chain's CDR3 is CASSPYSLAGAPNTGELFF. Written as DNA, the CDR3 is TGTGCCAGCAGCCCCTATAGTCTAGCGGGGGCTCCGAACACCGGGGAGCTGTTTTTT.

The rearrangement links TRBV25-1 to TRBJ2-2, with D perhaps matching TRBD1 (6 bases). This CDR3 has 14 amino acids. Germline assignment: CDR1 MGHDK and CDR2 SYGVNS. The V end was cut by 8 bases, the J end by 1 base, with 11 bases between. The CDR3 sequence is CASCKQGNTGELFF. The CDR3 region has the DNA TGTGCCAGCTGCAAACAGGGGAACACCGGGGAGCTGTTTTTT. Full variable domain (outside the CDR3, taken from reference TRBV25-1 and TRBJ2-2): EADIYQTPRYLVIGTGKKITLECSQTMGHDKMYWYQQDPGMELHLIHYSYGVNSTEKGDLSSESTVSRIRTEHFPLTLESARPSHTSQYLCASCKQGNTGELFFGEGSRLTVL.

The rearrangement uses TRBV5-6 and TRBJ2-3; 10 bases agree with TRBD2. After removal of 5 bases from V and 1 base from J, the junction contained 10 bases not matched to a gene. The V gene's germline CDR1 is SGHDT and CDR2 YYEEEE. This CDR3 has 17 amino acids. CDR3 nucleotides: TGTGCCAGCAGTCACGGACTAGCGGCTATCCGCACAGATACGCAGTATTTT. This translates into CASSHGLAAIRTDTQYF.

In DNA form, the CDR3 reads TGTGCCAGCAGCGCGGGACAGGGGCGGCAGCCCCAGCATTTT. It is translated as CASSAGQGRQPQHF. The rearrangement joins TRBV7-2 to TRBJ1-5; 10 bases match TRBD1. From germline, CDR1 is SGHTA and CDR2 FQGNSA. The CDR3 is 14 amino acids. J lost 7 bases, V lost 5 bases, and 5 bases had no gene match.

This clonotype was seen repeatedly, ten times or more. J is TRBJ2-3 and V is TRBV5-4, with 8 bases lining up with TRBD2. Per the germline V gene, CDR1 is SGHNT and CDR2 is YYREEE (reference sequence). This CDR3 spans 16 amino acids. V lost 4 bases to trimming and J lost 4 bases; unmatched junction nucleotides: 11. For the CDR3, the DNA is TGTGCCAGCAGCACCTCCCGCGGGGGGCGGGCAGATACGCAGTATTTT. This sequence encodes CASSTSRGGRADTQYF.

The table lists this clonotype with many counts. The chain couples TRBV5-1 to TRBJ2-3, with D perhaps matching TRBD2 (5 bases). The CDR3 is 12 residues long. Germline V gene lookup returns CDR1 SGHRS and CDR2 YFSETQ. Trimming shortened V by 0 bases and J by 8 bases, and 7 bases separated the two germline ends. CDR3 loop: CASSLDEGTQYF. The CDR3 DNA sequence: TGCGCCAGCAGCTTGGACGAGGGTACGCAGTATTTT.

This clonotype occurred a few times. The J gene is TRBJ2-3, the V gene TRBV6-6; the D gene is possibly TRBD2 (6 bases). V gave up 5 bases and J gave up 1 base, with 16 bases separating them. CDR3 length: 16 residues. CDR1 and CDR2 (germline): MNHNY, SVGAGI (reference sequence). The CDR3 loop is CASSQLGGTGTDTQYF. In DNA form, the CDR3 reads TGTGCCAGCAGTCAATTGGGCGGGACGGGCACAGATACGCAGTATTTT.

The chain links TRBV6-5 to TRBJ1-1; D is unresolved. CDR1 is MNHEY and CDR2 is SVGAGI in the germline V gene. CDR3 length equals 14 residues. V lost 7 bases and J lost 0, with 12 bases in between. The chain's CDR3 is CASTPGGMNTEAFF. CDR3 nucleotide sequence: TGTGCCAGCACCCCAGGAGGCATGAACACTGAAGCTTTCTTT.

This clonotype appeared a few times. The rearrangement uses TRBV27 and TRBJ2-1, with TRBD1 matching 8 bases. The CDR3 has 14 residues. CDR1 and CDR2 from the germline V gene are MNHEY and SMNVEV (reference sequence). V lost 2 bases to trimming and J lost 9 bases; unmatched junction nucleotides: 6. The CDR3 here is CASSLDRGPSEQFF. DNA of the CDR3: TGTGCCAGCAGTTTAGACAGGGGCCCCAGTGAGCAGTTCTTC.

This clonotype came up a few times. V gene TRBV12-5 combines with J gene TRBJ2-3, with D unresolved. The CDR3 runs 13 residues. CDR1 LGHNT and CDR2 FRNRAP come from the germline V gene. Trimming took 4 bases from V and 2 from J, leaving 7 bases between them. The CDR3 is CASGSDTTDTQYF. The DNA of the CDR3 is TGTGCTAGTGGTTCCGACACCACAGATACGCAGTATTTT.

The sample holds a few counts of this clonotype. CDR3 sequence: CASSSGKVAGELFF. The CDR3 DNA reads as TGTGCCAGCTCCAGCGGGAAAGTGGCCGGGGAGCTGTTTTTT. The J gene is TRBJ2-2, the V gene TRBV12-3 or TRBV12-4; 7 bases map to TRBD2. The length of the CDR3 is 14 residues. The J segment lost 6 bases and the V segment lost 8 bases, leaving 9 bases of the junction unmatched.

This clonotype was counted only a few times. The genes are TRBV7-9 and TRBJ1-2; D might be TRBD1 (5 bases). This CDR3 spans 16 amino acids. V was clipped by 4 bases and J by 1 base, with 16 bases between them. Germline lookup yields CDR1 SEHNR and CDR2 FQNEAQ (reference sequence). CDR3 residues: CASSSALEGYNYGYTF. CDR3 nucleotide sequence: TGTGCCAGCAGCTCCGCGTTAGAGGGGTATAACTATGGCTACACCTTC.

The chain couples TRBV6-1 to TRBJ2-7; the D is unclear. This CDR3 is 14 amino acids long. CDR1 is MNHNS and CDR2 is SASEGT in the germline V gene. The germline V and J ends were trimmed by 7 bases and 3 bases, with 16 bases remaining between them. The CDR3 here is CASKKPRIDYEQYF. For the CDR3, the DNA is TGTGCCAGCAAGAAACCCCGTATCGACTACGAGCAGTACTTC.

The gene calls are TRBV12-3 or TRBV12-4 and TRBJ1-2, with 9 bases that match TRBD1. CDR3 length: 15 amino acids. The V and J ends lost 7 bases and 4 bases, in that order; junction bases with no gene match: 10. CDR3 DNA sequence: TGTGCCAGCACCCTCACAGGGGGCGTAAGCTATGGCTACACCTTC. Translating gives CASTLTGGVSYGYTF.

In this sample, this clonotype turned up a few times. The chain couples TRBV6-4 to TRBJ2-1, with 7 bases lining up with TRBD2. V shed 4 bases and J 5 bases; nucleotides not matched to a gene: 2. Germline CDR1 MRHNA, CDR2 SNTAGT. The CDR3 is made up of 13 amino acids. CDR3: CASSGGRDNEQFF. CDR3 coding DNA: TGTGCCAGCAGTGGGGGGAGGGACAATGAGCAGTTCTTC.

This clonotype was seen repeatedly, ten times or more. CDR3 nucleotide sequence: TGCGCCAGCAGCTCCAGACAGGGGGCCTACGAGCAGTACTTC. As protein: CASSSRQGAYEQYF. V and J are TRBV4-1 and TRBJ2-7; the match to TRBD1 covers 9 bases. The CDR3 has 14 residues. J lost 2 bases, V lost 5 bases, and 4 bases had no gene match. CDR1 is MGHRA, CDR2 YSYEKL, per germline.

The chain is built from TRBV7-4 and TRBJ2-5, with 8 bases aligning to TRBD1. Germline-derived CDR1 and CDR2 are SGHVT and SQSDAQ. This CDR3 is built from 13 residues. Germline trimming cut 4 bases from V and 5 bases from J; bases unmatched to any gene: 3. The CDR3 loop reads CASSSTGVETQYF. CDR3 sequence (DNA): TGTGCCAGCAGCTCGACAGGGGTCGAGACCCAGTACTTC.

This clonotype was counted only a few times. The V gene is TRBV30, the J gene TRBJ2-7; 10 positions match TRBD2. This CDR3 has 16 amino acids. Germline V gives CDR1 GTSNPN, CDR2 SVGIG (reference sequence). J gave up 3 bases and V 0 bases, and 8 bases lay outside the gene matches. The CDR3 sequence is CAWSVYLGTSDYEQYF. The DNA for the CDR3 is TGTGCCTGGAGTGTATATCTCGGGACTAGCGACTACGAGCAGTACTTC.

This clonotype has ten or more counts. The rearrangement uses TRBV5-1 and TRBJ2-3, with TRBD1 as a possible D gene (6 bases). The V gene lost 0 bases and the J gene lost 2 bases, with 16 bases spanning the gap. Germline values: CDR1 SGHRS, CDR2 YFSETQ. The CDR3 loop spans 17 amino acids. The CDR3 reads CASSLVGGQGHTDTQYF. The CDR3 DNA follows: TGCGCCAGCAGCTTGGTAGGGGGACAAGGGCACACAGATACGCAGTATTTT. The full variable domain, its missing parts supplied by reference TRBV5-1 and TRBJ2-3, is KAGVTQTPRYLIKTRGQQVTLSCSPISGHRSVSWYQQTPGQGLQFLFEYFSETQRNKGNFPGRFSGRQFSNSRSEMNVSTLELGDSALYLCASSLVGGQGHTDTQYFGPGTRLTVL.

In its sample, this clonotype was seen many times. V usage is TRBV7-9 and J usage is TRBJ2-7, with TRBD1 matching 7 bases. With 5 bases clipped from V and 0 bases from J, the junction kept 1 base outside the gene matches. Per the germline V gene, CDR1 is SEHNR and CDR2 is FQNEAQ (reference sequence). CDR3 length: 13 residues. Written as DNA, the CDR3 is TGTGCCAGCAGCGACAGGGCCTCCTACGAGCAGTACTTC. Translation gives CASSDRASYEQYF.